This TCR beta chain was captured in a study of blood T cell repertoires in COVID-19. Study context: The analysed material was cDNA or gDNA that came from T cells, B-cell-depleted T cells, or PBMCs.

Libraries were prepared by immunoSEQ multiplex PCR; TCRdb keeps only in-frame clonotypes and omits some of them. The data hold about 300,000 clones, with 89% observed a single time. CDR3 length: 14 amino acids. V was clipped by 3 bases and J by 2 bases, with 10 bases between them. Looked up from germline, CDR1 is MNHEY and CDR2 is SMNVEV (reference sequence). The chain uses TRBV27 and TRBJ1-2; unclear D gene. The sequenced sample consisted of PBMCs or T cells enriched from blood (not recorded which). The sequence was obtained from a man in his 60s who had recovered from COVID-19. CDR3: CASSFLGVNYGYTF. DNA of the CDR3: TGTGCCAGCAGTTTTCTGGGAGTCAACTATGGCTACACCTTC.